Below, 12 T cell receptor beta chains from the same sample are listed, as sequenced in a study of blood T cell repertoires in COVID-19. Here immunoSEQ multiplex PCR was the method, and the copy in TCRdb shows in-frame clones only, minus some. The table records over 100,000 clones, approximately 78% of them present only once. Sequenced input: peripheral blood. The receptors originated from a man aged 70 or older with acute or convalescent COVID-19.

This rearrangement joins TRBV5-1 to TRBJ2-7, with 10 bases that match TRBD1. The CDR3 sequence is 15 residues long. The germline CDR1 and CDR2 sequences are SGHRS and YFSETQ. Trimming at V came to 2 bases and at J to 3 bases, leaving 5 bases not matched to a gene. The CDR3 coding sequence is TGCGCCAGCAGCTTCGCGACAGGGGGCAGCTACGAGCAGTACTTC. Translating gives CASSFATGGSYEQYF.

Concerning this clone itself: Other DNA sequences in the same sample also yield this CDR3. The V and J genes are TRBV19 and TRBJ1-1, with TRBD1 matching 10 bases. The CDR3 totals 13 residues. Losses at the gene ends were 6 bases for V and 5 bases for J; bases not matched to a gene: 3. Germline CDR1 is LNHDA and CDR2 is SQIVND (reference sequence). CDR3 sequence reads: CASSGQGGTEAFF. DNA of the CDR3: TGTGCCAGTAGCGGACAGGGGGGGACTGAAGCTTTCTTT.

The chain has TRBV2 and TRBJ1-1; TRBD1 might be the D (5 bases). This CDR3 has 15 amino acids. V shed 7 bases and J shed 3 bases, with 18 bases lying between them. CDR1 and CDR2 from the germline V gene are SNHLY and FYNNEI. DNA for the CDR3: TGTGCCAGCACTAGGACACTGCGGTCGCACACTGAAGCTTTCTTT. It is translated as CASTRTLRSHTEAFF.

CDR3 loop: CSARSGDTQYF. The DNA of the CDR3 is TGCAGTGCTAGATCCGGAGATACGCAGTATTTT. The chain joins TRBV20-1 to TRBJ2-3; D is ambiguous. The CDR3 totals 11 residues. Germline V lookup: CDR1 DFQATT, CDR2 SNEGSKA (reference sequence). The V and J ends lost 2 bases and 5 bases respectively, with 5 bases between them.

V gene TRBV7-9 combines with J gene TRBJ2-7; 7 nucleotides match TRBD1. Unmatched junction bases numbered 2, after V lost 5 bases and J lost 4 bases. Germline assignment: CDR1 SEHNR and CDR2 FQNEAQ (reference sequence). The CDR3 is 12 residues long. The CDR3 spells CASSKGQYEQYF. CDR3 nucleotides: TGTGCCAGCAGCAAGGGACAGTACGAGCAGTACTTC.

J is TRBJ1-5 and V is TRBV7-2; tentative D call: TRBD1 (5 bases). This CDR3 has 16 amino acids. Trimming removed 2 bases from V and 6 bases from J, with 17 bases in between. Germline V gives CDR1 SGHTA, CDR2 FQGNSA. The chain's CDR3 is CASSLSRGDGSQPQHF. The CDR3 DNA is TGTGCCAGCAGCTTATCTCGGGGGGACGGTAGTCAGCCCCAGCATTTT.

Only a few counts were recorded for this clone. CDR3 protein: CASRSGAGANYGYTF. CDR3 DNA sequence: TGTGCCAGCAGATCAGGTGCGGGAGCTAACTATGGCTACACCTTC. This chain uses TRBV25-1 with TRBJ1-2, with no clear D. Germline-derived CDR1 and CDR2 are MGHDK and SYGVNS. V was trimmed by 6 bases and J by 0 bases, leaving 14 bases between them. The CDR3 contains 15 residues.

The gene calls are TRBV2 and TRBJ1-5; D call uncertain. Per the germline V gene, CDR1 is SNHLY and CDR2 is FYNNEI. V was clipped by 3 bases and J by 4 bases, with 7 bases between them. The CDR3 totals 13 residues. CDR3 sequence: CASSERGNQPQHF. The CDR3 DNA reads as TGTGCCAGCAGTGAGAGAGGAAATCAGCCCCAGCATTTT.

This chain uses TRBV27 with TRBJ1-1, with D possibly being TRBD1 (6 bases). Germline values: CDR1 MNHEY, CDR2 SMNVEV (reference sequence). The CDR3 is made up of 13 amino acids. The V end lost 4 bases, the J end lost 6 bases, and 12 bases lay between the germline ends. CDR3 residues: CASSSRRGAEAFF. The CDR3 region has the DNA TGTGCCAGCAGTTCCCGCAGGGGTGCTGAAGCTTTCTTT.

This clone was counted a single time. The CDR3 ends on some other residue instead of the conserved phenylalanine or tryptophan, so this is likely a read error. Because the CDR3's place on the DNA is in doubt, the DNA is left out and the CDR3 is given as listed by TCRdb. The V call is TRBV18, the J call TRBJ1-2; the table names TRBD1, a call not compared with the DNA. The CDR3 spans 13 amino acids, including both terminal residues. CDR1 KGHSH and CDR2 LQKENI come from the germline V gene. This CDR3 is CASSAQTGEHLLN.

The chain links TRBV13 to TRBJ2-3; tentative D call: TRBD1 (6 bases). The CDR3 is made up of 18 amino acids. Between the trimmed V and J ends, which lost 4 bases and 0 bases, there was a span of 20 bases. In germline, CDR1 is PRHDT, CDR2 FYEKMQ (reference sequence). The CDR3 reads CASSSTGGRGNSTDTQYF. The CDR3 DNA follows: TGTGCCAGCAGCTCTACTGGCGGCAGGGGAAATAGCACAGATACGCAGTATTTT.

The rearrangement links TRBV7-8 to TRBJ1-2; D remains unclear. The CDR3 covers 15 residues. The germline gives CDR1 SGHVS, CDR2 FQNEAQ. Between the trimmed V and J ends, which lost 5 bases and 5 bases, there was a span of 18 bases. As DNA, the CDR3 is TGTGCCAGCAGCACCGAAAGTTGGACTGAGTATGGCTACACCTTC. It translates to CASSTESWTEYGYTF.